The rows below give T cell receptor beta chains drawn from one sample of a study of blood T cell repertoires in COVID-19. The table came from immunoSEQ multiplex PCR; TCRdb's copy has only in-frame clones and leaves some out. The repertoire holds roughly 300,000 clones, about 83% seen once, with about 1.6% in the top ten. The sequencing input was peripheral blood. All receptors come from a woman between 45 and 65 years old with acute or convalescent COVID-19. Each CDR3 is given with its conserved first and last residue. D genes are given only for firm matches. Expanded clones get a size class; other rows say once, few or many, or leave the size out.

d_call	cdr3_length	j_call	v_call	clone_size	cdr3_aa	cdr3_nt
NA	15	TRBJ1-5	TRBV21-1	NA	CASNPGQGLNQPQHF	TGTGCCAGCAACCCAGGACAGGGCCTAAATCAGCCCCAGCATTTT
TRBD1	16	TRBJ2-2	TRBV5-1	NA	CASKRIGTGGTGELFF	TGCGCCAGCAAGAGGATCGGGACAGGAGGCACCGGGGAGCTGTTTTTT
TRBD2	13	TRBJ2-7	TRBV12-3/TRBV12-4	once	CASSFSGSREQYF	TGTGCCAGCAGTTTTAGCGGGAGTCGCGAGCAGTACTTC
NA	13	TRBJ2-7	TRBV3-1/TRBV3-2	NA	CAAKAAATYEQYF	TGTGCCGCCAAGGCGGCGGCGACCTACGAGCAGTACTTC
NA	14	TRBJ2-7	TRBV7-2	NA	CASSRTRSSYEQYF	TGTGCCAGCAGCCGGACAAGAAGCTCCTACGAGCAGTACTTC
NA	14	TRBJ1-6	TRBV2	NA	CARRVYRDTSPLHF	TGTGCCAGGCGTGTATACCGGGACACTTCACCCCTCCACTTT
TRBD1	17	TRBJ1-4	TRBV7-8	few	CASSLRTGASTNEKLFF	TGTGCCAGCAGCTTAAGGACAGGGGCTAGCACTAATGAAAAACTGTTTTTT
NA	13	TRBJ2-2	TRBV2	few	CASSVEDTGELFF	TGTGCCAGCAGTGTCGAGGACACCGGGGAGCTGTTTTTT
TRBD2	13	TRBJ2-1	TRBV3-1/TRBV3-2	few	CASSSSGDNEQFF	TGTGCCAGCAGCTCTAGCGGGGACAATGAGCAGTTCTTC
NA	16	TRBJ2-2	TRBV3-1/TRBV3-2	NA	CASSQARAPNTGELFF	TGTGCCAGCAGCCAAGCGCGGGCGCCGAACACCGGGGAGCTGTTTTTT
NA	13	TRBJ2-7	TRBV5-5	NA	CASSNYTYYEQYF	TGTGCCAGCAGCAACTATACCTACTACGAGCAGTACTTC
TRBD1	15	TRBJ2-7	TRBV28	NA	CASSLVTGGAYEQYF	TGTGCCAGCAGTTTGGTGACAGGGGGAGCCTACGAGCAGTACTTC
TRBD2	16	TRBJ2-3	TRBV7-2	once	CASSSKAGVGTDTQYF	TGTGCCAGCAGCTCTAAAGCGGGAGTGGGCACAGATACGCAGTATTTT
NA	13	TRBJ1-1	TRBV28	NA	CASNYRVGTEAFF	TGTGCCAGCAACTACAGGGTCGGCACTGAAGCTTTCTTT
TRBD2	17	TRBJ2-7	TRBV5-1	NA	CASSLGLAGGPEGEQYF	TGCGCCAGCAGCTTGGGTCTAGCGGGAGGCCCCGAGGGCGAGCAGTACTTC
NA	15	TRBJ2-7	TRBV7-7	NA	CASSPPGHVSYEQYF	TGTGCTAGCAGCCCTCCGGGACACGTCTCCTACGAGCAGTACTTC
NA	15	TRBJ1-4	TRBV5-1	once	CASSPQGTSNEKLFF	TGCGCCAGCAGCCCACAGGGTACCTCTAATGAAAAACTGTTTTTT
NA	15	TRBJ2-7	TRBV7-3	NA	CASSPLAGVGYEQYF	TGTGCCAGCAGCCCACTAGCTGGAGTAGGTTACGAGCAGTACTTC
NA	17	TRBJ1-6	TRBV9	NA	CASSAQRQQSDNSPLHF	TGTGCCAGCAGCGCACAACGACAGCAGTCGGATAATTCACCCCTCCACTTT
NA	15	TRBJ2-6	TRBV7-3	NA	CASSAQGSGANVLTF	TGTGCCAGCAGCGCGCAGGGTTCTGGGGCCAACGTCCTGACTTTC
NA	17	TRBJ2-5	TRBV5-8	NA	CASSLGVLYGTGETQYF	TGTGCCAGCAGCTTGGGGGTACTATATGGGACTGGGGAGACCCAGTACTTC
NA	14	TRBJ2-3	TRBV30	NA	CAFRKGGSTDTQYF	TGTGCCTTTAGAAAAGGAGGGAGCACAGATACGCAGTATTTT
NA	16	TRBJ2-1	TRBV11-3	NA	CASSLGASTLYNEQFF	TGTGCCAGCAGCTTAGGTGCCTCGACACTTTACAATGAGCAGTTCTTC
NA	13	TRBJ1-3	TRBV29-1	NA	CSVAGIAGNTIYF	TGCAGCGTTGCAGGGATTGCTGGAAACACCATATATTTT
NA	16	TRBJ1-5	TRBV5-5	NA	CASSWGTPSSNQPQHF	TGTGCCAGCAGCTGGGGGACACCTTCTAGCAATCAGCCCCAGCATTTT